Included here is one TCR beta chain sequence, with context. The target antigen is unknown. This entry comes from a study of shared clonotypes between healthy human individuals. This CDR3 is 14 amino acids long. The junction had 2 bases not matched to a gene; V was cut back by 4 bases and J by 6 bases. Germline CDR1 MNHEY, CDR2 SMNVEV (reference sequence). Whole-study findings and limits: Clonotype sharing among donors, it was expected, would be affected by sequencing depth.

Per the authors' pipeline: ImmunoSEQ only sent back junction sequences with no quality scores, so filtering was done differently. Using immunoSEQ multiplex PCR, the repertoire was profiled, and TCRdb retains in-frame clones only, with some absent. Clone size and V and J calls were adopted from that table, with D and trimming inferred from the DNA. This table has about 1.4 million clones, roughly 96% appearing once. Healthy HIV-negative adults without recent acute infections or vaccinations served as donors. Negatively enriched CD4+ T cells were divided by CD45RA into naive and memory. The clonotype was recovered from a young man in good health. V gene TRBV27 combines with J gene TRBJ2-1, with 11 bases matching TRBD1. Sequenced sample: naive CD4+ T cells sorted from blood. Subset: CD45RA+ positively selected. The CDR3 reads CASSSGTGGNEQFF. In DNA, the CDR3 is TGTGCCAGCAGTTCTGGGACAGGGGGCAATGAGCAGTTCTTC.